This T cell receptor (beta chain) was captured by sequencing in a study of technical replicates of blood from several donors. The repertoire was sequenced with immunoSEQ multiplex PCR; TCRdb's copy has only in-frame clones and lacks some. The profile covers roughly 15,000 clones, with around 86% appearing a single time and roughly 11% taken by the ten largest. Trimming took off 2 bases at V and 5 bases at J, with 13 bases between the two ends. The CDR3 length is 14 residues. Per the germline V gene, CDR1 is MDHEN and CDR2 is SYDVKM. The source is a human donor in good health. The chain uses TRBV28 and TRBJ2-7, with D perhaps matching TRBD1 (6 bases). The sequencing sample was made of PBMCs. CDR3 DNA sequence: TGTGCCAGCAGTTTAAACAGGGTTATGGACGAGCAGTACTTC. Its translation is CASSLNRVMDEQYF.